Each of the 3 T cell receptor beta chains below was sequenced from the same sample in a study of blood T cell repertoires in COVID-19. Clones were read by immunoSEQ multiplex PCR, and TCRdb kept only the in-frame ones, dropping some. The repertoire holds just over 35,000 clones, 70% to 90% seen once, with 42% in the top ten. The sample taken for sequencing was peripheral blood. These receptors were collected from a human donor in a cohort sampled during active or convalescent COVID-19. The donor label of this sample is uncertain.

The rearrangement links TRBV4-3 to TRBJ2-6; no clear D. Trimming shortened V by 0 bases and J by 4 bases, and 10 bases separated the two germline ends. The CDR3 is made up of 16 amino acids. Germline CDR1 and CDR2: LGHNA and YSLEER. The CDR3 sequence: CASSQDWNRGANVLTF. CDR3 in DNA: TGCGCCAGCAGCCAAGATTGGAACAGAGGGGCCAACGTCCTGACTTTC.

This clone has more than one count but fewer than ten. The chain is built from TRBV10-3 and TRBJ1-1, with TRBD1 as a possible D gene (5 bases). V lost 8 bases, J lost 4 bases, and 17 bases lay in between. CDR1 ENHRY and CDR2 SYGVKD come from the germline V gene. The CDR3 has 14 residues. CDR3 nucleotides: TGTGCCATCGCTGGACAAGCCATGGCCACTGAAGCTTTCTTT. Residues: CAIAGQAMATEAFF.

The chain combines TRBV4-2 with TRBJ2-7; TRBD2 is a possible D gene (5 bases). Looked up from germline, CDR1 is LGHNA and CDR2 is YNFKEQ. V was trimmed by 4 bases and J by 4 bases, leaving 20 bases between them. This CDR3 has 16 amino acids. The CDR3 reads CASSLGPAAGVYEQYF. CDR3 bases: TGTGCCAGCAGCCTCGGACCGGCTGCGGGCGTGTACGAGCAGTACTTC.